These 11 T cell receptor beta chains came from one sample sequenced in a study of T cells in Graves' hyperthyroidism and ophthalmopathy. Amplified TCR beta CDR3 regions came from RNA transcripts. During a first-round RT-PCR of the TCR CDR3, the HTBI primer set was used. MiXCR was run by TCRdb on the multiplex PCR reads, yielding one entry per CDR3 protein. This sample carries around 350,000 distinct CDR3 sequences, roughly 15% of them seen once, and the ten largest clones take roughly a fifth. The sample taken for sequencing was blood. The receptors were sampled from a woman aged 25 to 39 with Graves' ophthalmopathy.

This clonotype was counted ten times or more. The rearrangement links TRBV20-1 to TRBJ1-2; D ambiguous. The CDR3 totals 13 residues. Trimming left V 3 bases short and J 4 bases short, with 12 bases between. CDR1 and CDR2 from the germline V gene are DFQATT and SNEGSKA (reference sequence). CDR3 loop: CSARVGLTYGYTF. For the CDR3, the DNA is TGCAGTGCTAGGGTTGGACTGACCTATGGCTACACCTTC.

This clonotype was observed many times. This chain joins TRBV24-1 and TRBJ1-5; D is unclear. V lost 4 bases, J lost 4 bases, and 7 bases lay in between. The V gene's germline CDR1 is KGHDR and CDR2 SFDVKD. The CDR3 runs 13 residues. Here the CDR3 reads CATSETTNQPQHF. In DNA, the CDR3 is TGTGCCACCAGTGAAACTACGAATCAGCCCCAGCATTTT.

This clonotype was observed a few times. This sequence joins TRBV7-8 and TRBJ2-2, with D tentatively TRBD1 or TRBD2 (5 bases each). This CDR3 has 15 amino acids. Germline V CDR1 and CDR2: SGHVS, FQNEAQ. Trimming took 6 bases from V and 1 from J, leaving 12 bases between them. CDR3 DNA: TGTGCCAGCAGAGCCTGGGACCGGAACACCGGGGAGCTGTTTTTT. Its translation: CASRAWDRNTGELFF.

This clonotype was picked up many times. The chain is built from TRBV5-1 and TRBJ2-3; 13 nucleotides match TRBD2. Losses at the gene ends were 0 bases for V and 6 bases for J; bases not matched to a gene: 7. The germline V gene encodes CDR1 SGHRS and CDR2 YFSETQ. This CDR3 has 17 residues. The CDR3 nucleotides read TGCGCCAGCAGCTTGGCCAGACTAGCGGGGGGTGTGGATACGCAGTATTTT. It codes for CASSLARLAGGVDTQYF.

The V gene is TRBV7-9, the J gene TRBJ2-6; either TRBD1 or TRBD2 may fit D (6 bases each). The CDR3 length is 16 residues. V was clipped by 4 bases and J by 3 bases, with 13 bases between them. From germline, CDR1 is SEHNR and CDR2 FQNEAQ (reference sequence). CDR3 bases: TGTGCCAGCAGCTCCGCAGGGGAGGTTGGGGCCAACGTCCTGACTTTC. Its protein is CASSSAGEVGANVLTF.

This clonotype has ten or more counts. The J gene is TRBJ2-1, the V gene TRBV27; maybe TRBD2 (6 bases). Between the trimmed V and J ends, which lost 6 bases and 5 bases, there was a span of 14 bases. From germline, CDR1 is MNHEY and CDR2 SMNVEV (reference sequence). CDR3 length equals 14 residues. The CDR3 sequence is CASRIGGKDNEQFF. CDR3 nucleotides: TGTGCCAGCAGGATCGGGGGTAAAGACAATGAGCAGTTCTTC.

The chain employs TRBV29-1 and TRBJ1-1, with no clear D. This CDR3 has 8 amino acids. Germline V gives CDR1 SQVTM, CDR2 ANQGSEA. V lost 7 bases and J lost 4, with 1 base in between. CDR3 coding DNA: TGCAGCGCCACTGAAGCTTTCTTT. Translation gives CSATEAFF.

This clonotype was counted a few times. The CDR3 sequence: CASSFGDYNEQFF. The CDR3 DNA reads as TGTGCCAGCAGCTTTGGGGACTACAATGAGCAGTTCTTC. The V call is TRBV5-6, the J call TRBJ2-1; no definite D call. The V end was cut by 2 bases, the J end by 3 bases, with 6 bases between. CDR1 is SGHDT, CDR2 YYEEEE, per germline. This CDR3 is built from 13 residues.

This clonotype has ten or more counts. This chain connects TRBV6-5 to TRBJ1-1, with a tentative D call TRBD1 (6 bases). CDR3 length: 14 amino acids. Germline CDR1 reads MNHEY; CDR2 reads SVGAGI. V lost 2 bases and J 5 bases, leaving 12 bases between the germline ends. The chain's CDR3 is CASSYDGGLTEAFF. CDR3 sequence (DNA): TGTGCCAGCAGTTACGACGGGGGGCTGACTGAAGCTTTCTTT.

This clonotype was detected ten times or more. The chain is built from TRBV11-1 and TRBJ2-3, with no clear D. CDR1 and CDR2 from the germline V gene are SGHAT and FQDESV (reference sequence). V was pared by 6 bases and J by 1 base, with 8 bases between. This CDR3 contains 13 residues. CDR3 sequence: CASRRGGTDTQYF. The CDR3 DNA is TGTGCCAGCAGACGTGGGGGCACAGATACGCAGTATTTT.

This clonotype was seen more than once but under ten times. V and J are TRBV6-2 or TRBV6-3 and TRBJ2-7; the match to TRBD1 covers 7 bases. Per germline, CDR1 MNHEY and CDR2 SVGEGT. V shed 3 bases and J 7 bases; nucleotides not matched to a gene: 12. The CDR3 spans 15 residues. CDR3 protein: CASSYNFGTAEEQYF. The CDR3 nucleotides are TGTGCCAGCAGTTATAATTTCGGGACAGCCGAGGAGCAGTACTTC.